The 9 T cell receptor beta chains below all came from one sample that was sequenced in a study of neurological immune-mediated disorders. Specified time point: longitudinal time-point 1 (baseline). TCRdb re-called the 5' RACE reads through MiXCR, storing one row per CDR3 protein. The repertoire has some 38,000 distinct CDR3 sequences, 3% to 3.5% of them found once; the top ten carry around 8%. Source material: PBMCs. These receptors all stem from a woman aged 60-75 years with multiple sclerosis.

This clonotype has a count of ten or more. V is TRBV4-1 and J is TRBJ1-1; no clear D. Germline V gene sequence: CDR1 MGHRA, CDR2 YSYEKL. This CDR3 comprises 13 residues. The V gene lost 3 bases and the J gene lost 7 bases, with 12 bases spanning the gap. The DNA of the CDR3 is TGCGCCAGCAGCCAGCGGGAGGGCGGTGAAGCTTTCTTT. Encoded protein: CASSQREGGEAFF.

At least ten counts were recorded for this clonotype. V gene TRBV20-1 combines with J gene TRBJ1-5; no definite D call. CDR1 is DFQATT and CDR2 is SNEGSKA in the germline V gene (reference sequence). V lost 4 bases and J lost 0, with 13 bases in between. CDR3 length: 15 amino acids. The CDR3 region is CSAITSTASNQPQHF. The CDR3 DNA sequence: TGCAGTGCTATAACTAGCACAGCTAGCAATCAGCCCCAGCATTTT.

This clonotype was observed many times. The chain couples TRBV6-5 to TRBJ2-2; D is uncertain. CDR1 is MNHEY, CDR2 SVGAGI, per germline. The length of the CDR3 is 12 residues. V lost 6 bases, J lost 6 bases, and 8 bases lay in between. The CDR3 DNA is TGTGCCAGCAGAAACCCTGCCGGGGAGCTGTTTTTT. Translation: CASRNPAGELFF.

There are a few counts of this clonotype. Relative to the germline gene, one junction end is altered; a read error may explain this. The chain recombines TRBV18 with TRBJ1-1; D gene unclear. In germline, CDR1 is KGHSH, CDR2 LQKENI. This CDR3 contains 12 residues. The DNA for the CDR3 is TGTGACAGCTCAACTTCGAACACTGAAGCTTTCTTT. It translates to CDSSTSNTEAFF.

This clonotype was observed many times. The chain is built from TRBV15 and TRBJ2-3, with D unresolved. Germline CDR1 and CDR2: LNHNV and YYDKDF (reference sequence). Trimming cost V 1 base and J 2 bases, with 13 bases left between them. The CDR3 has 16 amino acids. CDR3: CATSRGGDSITDTQYF. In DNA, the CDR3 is TGTGCCACCAGCAGAGGAGGAGACTCTATCACAGATACGCAGTATTTT. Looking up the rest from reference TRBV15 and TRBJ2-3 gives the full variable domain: DAMVIQNPRYQVTQFGKPVTLSCSQTLNHNVMYWYQQKSSQAPKLLFHYYDKDFNNEADTPDNFQSRRPNTSFCFLDIRSPGLGDTAMYLCATSRGGDSITDTQYFGPGTRLTVL.

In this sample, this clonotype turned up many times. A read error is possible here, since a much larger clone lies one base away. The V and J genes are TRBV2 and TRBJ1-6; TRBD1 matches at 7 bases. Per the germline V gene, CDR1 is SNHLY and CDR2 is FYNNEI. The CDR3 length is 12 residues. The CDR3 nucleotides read TGTGCCAGCAGGGATGGGACAGCGGCCCTCAACTTT. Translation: CASRDGTAALNF.

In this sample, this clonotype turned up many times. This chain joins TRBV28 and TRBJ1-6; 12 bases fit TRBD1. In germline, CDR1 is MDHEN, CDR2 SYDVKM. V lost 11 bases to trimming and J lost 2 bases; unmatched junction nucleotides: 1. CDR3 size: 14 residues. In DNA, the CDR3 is TGTGCCGGGACAGGGGGCACCTATAATTCACCCCTCCACTTT. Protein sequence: CAGTGGTYNSPLHF.

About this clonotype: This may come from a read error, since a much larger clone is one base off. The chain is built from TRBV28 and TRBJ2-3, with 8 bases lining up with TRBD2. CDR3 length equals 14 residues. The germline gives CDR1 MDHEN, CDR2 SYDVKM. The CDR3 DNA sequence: TGTGCCGGCAGTCCGGGGGGGCCCCCAGATACGCAGTATTTT. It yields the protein CAGSPGGPPDTQYF. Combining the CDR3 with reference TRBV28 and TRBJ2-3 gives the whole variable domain DVKVTQSSRYLVKRTGEKVFLECVQDMDHENMFWYRQDPGLGLRLIYFSYDVKMKEKGDIPEGYSVSREKKERFSLILESASTNQTSMYLCAGSPGGPPDTQYFGPGTRLTVL.

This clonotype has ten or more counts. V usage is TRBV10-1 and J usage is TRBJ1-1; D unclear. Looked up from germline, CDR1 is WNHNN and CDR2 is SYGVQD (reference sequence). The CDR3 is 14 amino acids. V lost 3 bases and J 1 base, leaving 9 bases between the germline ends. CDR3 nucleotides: TGCGCCAGCAGTGAAAATAAACCGAACACTGAAGCTTTCTTT. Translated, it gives CASSENKPNTEAFF.